Given below is one T cell receptor (beta chain) in context. Its target is unknown. The data stem from a study of regulatory T cells in long-lasting Graves disease. Study context: Graves' patients, newly diagnosed, had taken antithyroid drugs under 3 months.

To make TCR beta libraries, researchers used iRepertoire HTBI primers and Arm-PCR of CDR3 regions. TCRdb called the multiplex PCR reads again in MiXCR, with one record for every CDR3 protein. The sample contains roughly 500,000 distinct CDR3 sequences, 13% of which appear only once. CDR3 size: 16 residues. Germline CDR1 is SGHTA and CDR2 is FQGNSA. Deletions cut 3 bases from V and 1 base from J, with 12 bases between. Regarding the study as a whole: Persistent Graves' patients showed reduced TCR diversity versus newly diagnosed patients.

Time point denoted: newly diagnosed GD, antithyroid drugs for less than 3 months. PBMC RNA was the source of the TCR library. This same sample was also taken into another study, of T cells in Graves' hyperthyroidism and ophthalmopathy. This second report adds: Clinical symptoms, serum thyroxine and TRAb, thyroid ultrasound and orbital computed tomography were used for the diagnoses.

This TCR derives from a man aged 25-45 years with Graves disease. This chain uses TRBV7-2 with TRBJ1-4, with unresolved D. This sample comprised peripheral blood mononuclear cells (PBMCs), obtained at new diagnosis, from a patient treated with antithyroid drugs. CDR3: CASSLLDPITNEKLFF. The CDR3, as DNA: TGTGCCAGCAGCTTGTTAGACCCGATAACTAATGAAAAACTGTTTTTT.